One sample yielded the 16 T cell receptor beta chains listed below, sequenced in a study of cytomegalovirus exposure and HLA in healthy donors. In the PCR, 60 Vbeta and 13 Jbeta primers were used. Using immunoSEQ multiplex PCR, the repertoire was profiled, and TCRdb retains in-frame clones only, with some absent. The sample holds some 150,000 clones, around 79% seen once. The sequenced sample was PBMCs. All receptors derive from a man aged 35-49 years in good health and CMV-seropositive.

The chain employs TRBV6-8 and TRBJ2-4, with D unclear. Germline CDR1 is MNHGY and CDR2 is SAAAGT. V was cut by 8 bases and J by 7 bases, with 6 bases left in between. The CDR3 is made up of 10 amino acids. DNA of the CDR3: TGTGCCAGCTATAGTAACATTCAGTACTTC. Its translation is CASYSNIQYF.

The V call is TRBV10-2, the J call TRBJ2-3, with D possibly matching TRBD2 (5 bases). The CDR3 has 13 amino acids. The germline CDR1 and CDR2 sequences are WSHSY and SAAADI. Between the trimmed V and J ends, which lost 4 bases and 5 bases, there was a span of 10 bases. CDR3 DNA: TGCGCCAGCAGTGGCCCCGGGGTAGATACGCAGTATTTT. This sequence encodes CASSGPGVDTQYF.

In DNA form, the CDR3 reads TGTGCCAGCAGTGAAGGGGGGATCTACGAGCAGTACTTC. This encodes CASSEGGIYEQYF. The J gene is TRBJ2-7, the V gene TRBV25-1, with D perhaps matching TRBD2 (6 bases). Germline loops: CDR1 MGHDK, CDR2 SYGVNS. V lost 2 bases, J lost 3 bases, and 8 bases lay in between. The CDR3 loop spans 13 amino acids.

V usage is TRBV29-1 and J usage is TRBJ2-5; 11 nucleotides align to TRBD2. The V segment lost 4 bases and the J segment 3 bases; nucleotides outside the gene matches: 1. Germline CDR1 and CDR2: SQVTM and ANQGSEA. CDR3 length: 13 residues. CDR3 region: CSVVAGGEETQYF. The CDR3, as DNA: TGCAGCGTTGTAGCGGGAGGGGAAGAGACCCAGTACTTC.

Only a few counts were recorded for this clone. The chain joins TRBV10-1 to TRBJ1-1, with 7 bases lining up with TRBD1. With 0 bases clipped from V and 6 bases from J, the junction kept 4 bases outside the gene matches. The CDR3 spans 14 residues. Germline lookup yields CDR1 WNHNN and CDR2 SYGVQD (reference sequence). The CDR3 region is CASSESGGQSEAFF. The CDR3 region has the DNA TGCGCCAGCAGTGAGTCAGGGGGACAGTCTGAAGCTTTCTTT.

The V gene is TRBV6-5, the J gene TRBJ2-2; 11 nucleotides align to TRBD1. The ends lost 3 bases at V and 4 bases at J; junction bases unmatched: 4. Per the germline V gene, CDR1 is MNHEY and CDR2 is SVGAGI. This CDR3 has 16 residues. For the CDR3, the DNA is TGTGCCAGCAGTTATTCCGGGACAGGGGGCACCGGGGAGCTGTTTTTT. Protein sequence: CASSYSGTGGTGELFF.

The chain links TRBV30 to TRBJ1-1; no definite D call. Trimming stripped 4 bases from V and 2 bases from J, with 23 bases between. The CDR3 loop spans 17 amino acids. Germline values: CDR1 GTSNPN, CDR2 SVGIG (reference sequence). DNA of the CDR3: TGTGCCTGGAAGTTGACGACTCTACGTGTTCTTAACACTGAAGCTTTCTTT. It codes for CAWKLTTLRVLNTEAFF.

V is TRBV6-5 and J is TRBJ1-2; D is possibly TRBD1 (5 bases). The V end lost 10 bases, the J end lost 8 bases, and 26 bases lay between the germline ends. The CDR3 contains 15 residues. Per germline, CDR1 MNHEY and CDR2 SVGAGI. The DNA of the CDR3 is TGTGCCACCAATCGGGAGGGGTTGGCGTTAAAGGGCTACACCTTC. The encoded protein is CATNREGLALKGYTF.

This clone has more than one count but fewer than ten. V and J are TRBV19 and TRBJ2-2; TRBD2 might be the D (6 bases). Trimming left V 5 bases short and J 4 bases short, with 14 bases between. CDR1 and CDR2 (germline): LNHDA, SQIVND (reference sequence). This CDR3 spans 15 amino acids. The CDR3 sequence is CASSSAGPSTGELFF. CDR3 coding DNA: TGTGCCAGTAGTTCCGCGGGACCCAGCACCGGGGAGCTGTTTTTT. Based on the CDR3 plus reference TRBV19 and TRBJ2-2, the full variable domain is DGGITQSPKYLFRKEGQNVTLSCEQNLNHDAMYWYRQDPGQGLRLIYYSQIVNDFQKGDIAEGYSVSREKKESFPLTVTSAQKNPTAFYLCASSSAGPSTGELFFGEGSRLTVL.

The rearrangement uses TRBV2 and TRBJ2-7, with 11 bases aligning to TRBD2. Germline V CDR1 and CDR2: SNHLY, FYNNEI. The CDR3 runs 15 residues. Trimming removed 3 bases from V and 2 bases from J; junction bases left unmatched: 3. In DNA, the CDR3 is TGTGCCAGCAGTGACTCTAGCGGGGGGACCTACGAGCAGTACTTC. Translating gives CASSDSSGGTYEQYF. Full variable domain (remainder filled in from reference TRBV2 and TRBJ2-7): EPEVTQTPSHQVTQMGQEVILRCVPISNHLYFYWYRQILGQKVEFLVSFYNNEISEKSEIFDDQFSVERPDGSNFTLKIRSTKLEDSAMYFCASSDSSGGTYEQYFGPGTRLTVT.

This chain connects TRBV19 to TRBJ1-3, with TRBD1 matching 10 bases. From germline, CDR1 is LNHDA and CDR2 SQIVND (reference sequence). The V segment lost 5 bases and the J segment 3 bases; nucleotides outside the gene matches: 7. The CDR3 runs 16 residues. In nucleotides, the CDR3 is TGTGCCAGTAGTGGGACAGGGGTTATCTATGGAAACACCATATATTTT. Protein product: CASSGTGVIYGNTIYF. Supplemented by reference TRBV19 and TRBJ1-3, the full variable domain reads DGGITQSPKYLFRKEGQNVTLSCEQNLNHDAMYWYRQDPGQGLRLIYYSQIVNDFQKGDIAEGYSVSREKKESFPLTVTSAQKNPTAFYLCASSGTGVIYGNTIYFGEGSWLTVV.

The chain's CDR3 is CASSLGGGNYGYTF. The DNA for the CDR3 is TGTGCCAGCAGCTTAGGGGGGGGTAACTATGGCTACACCTTC. J is TRBJ1-2 and V is TRBV7-2; a weak D match, TRBD1 (5 bases). The CDR3 runs 14 residues. The V end lost 1 base, the J end lost 1 base, and 7 bases lay between the germline ends. Germline CDR1 reads SGHTA; CDR2 reads FQGNSA.

The chain joins TRBV5-1 to TRBJ1-1; D is undetermined. The CDR3 extends over 16 amino acids. Per the germline V gene, CDR1 is SGHRS and CDR2 is YFSETQ. Trimming removed 1 base at V and 2 bases at J, with 15 bases between. The CDR3 sequence: CASSLTVQRFNTEAFF. DNA of the CDR3: TGCGCCAGCAGCTTGACTGTACAGCGGTTCAACACTGAAGCTTTCTTT.

The V gene is TRBV27, the J gene TRBJ1-5; D is undetermined. Trimming removed 6 bases at V and 2 bases at J, with 8 bases between. Germline V gene lookup returns CDR1 MNHEY and CDR2 SMNVEV (reference sequence). This CDR3 region has 13 residues. CDR3 region: CASRLTGNQPQHF. The CDR3 nucleotides are TGTGCCAGCAGGCTCACGGGCAATCAGCCCCAGCATTTT.

The V gene is TRBV19, the J gene TRBJ2-5; TRBD2 aligns across 8 bases. The junction had 10 bases not matched to a gene; V was cut back by 5 bases and J by 5 bases. CDR3 length: 15 amino acids. Germline lookup yields CDR1 LNHDA and CDR2 SQIVND (reference sequence). The CDR3, as DNA: TGTGCCAGTAGTCTACGGGGGGGCCCTGGGGAGACCCAGTACTTC. It encodes CASSLRGGPGETQYF.

V and J are TRBV29-1 and TRBJ1-1, with 8 bases fitting TRBD1. V lost 6 bases and J lost 4; bases outside the gene matches: 4. This CDR3 comprises 12 residues. Per germline, CDR1 SQVTM and CDR2 ANQGSEA. The CDR3 bases are TGCAGCGTCAACAGGGGGAGCACTGAAGCTTTCTTT. This codes for CSVNRGSTEAFF.